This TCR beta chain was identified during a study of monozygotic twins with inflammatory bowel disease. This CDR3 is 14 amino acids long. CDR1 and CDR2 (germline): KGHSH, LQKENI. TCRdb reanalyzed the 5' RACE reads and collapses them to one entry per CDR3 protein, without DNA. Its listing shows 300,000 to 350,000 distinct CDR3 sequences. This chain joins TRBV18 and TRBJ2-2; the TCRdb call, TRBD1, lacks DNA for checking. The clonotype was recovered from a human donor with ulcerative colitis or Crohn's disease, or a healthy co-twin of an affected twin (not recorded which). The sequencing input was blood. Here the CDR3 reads CASSGGPNTGELFF.